Listed here are 5 T cell receptor beta chains from one sample, sequenced in a study of memory CD4+ T cells and cytomegalovirus serostatus. The sort gate was single viable CD3+CD4+CD8-CD45RO+ cells for memory CD4+ T cells. TCRdb's copy holds only in-frame clones and misses some; the assay was immunoSEQ multiplex PCR. Among about 57,000 clones listed, 65% to 80% were seen once. Sequenced: memory CD4+ T cells from blood. These receptors originate from an adult in good health and CMV-seronegative.

V is TRBV7-8 and J is TRBJ1-5; the D is unclear. Germline V gene data show CDR1 as SGHVS and CDR2 as FQNEAQ. V gave up 2 bases and J gave up 0 bases, with 8 bases separating them. The CDR3 totals 15 residues. The DNA for the CDR3 is TGTGCCAGCAGCTTAACAGCCTTTAGCAATCAGCCCCAGCATTTT. Protein: CASSLTAFSNQPQHF.

The chain employs TRBV27 and TRBJ1-2, with 9 bases matching TRBD1. CDR1 is MNHEY and CDR2 is SMNVEV in the germline V gene (reference sequence). V was pared by 6 bases and J by 4 bases, with 9 bases of the junction left unmatched. The CDR3 extends over 15 amino acids. CDR3 DNA: TGTGCCAGCAGCCCCGGGGACAGGGCTATCTATGGCTACACCTTC. It specifies CASSPGDRAIYGYTF.

The chain is built from TRBV5-1 and TRBJ2-2; the D is unclear. Germline lookup yields CDR1 SGHRS and CDR2 YFSETQ. The CDR3 loop spans 12 amino acids. With 3 bases removed from V and 4 bases from J, the gap between germline ends came to 4 bases. CDR3 loop: CASSSRTGELFF. The CDR3 DNA sequence: TGCGCCAGCAGCTCCCGCACCGGGGAGCTGTTTTTT.

The CDR3 nucleotides are TGTGCCAGCAGTGAAGGGCCAGGGGGCGGTCAGGAGACCCAGTACTTC. It is translated as CASSEGPGGGQETQYF. The rearrangement uses TRBV6-1 and TRBJ2-5, with 8 positions matching TRBD1. CDR3 length: 16 residues. V gave up 1 base and J gave up 5 bases; unmatched junction bases: 9. Germline V lookup: CDR1 MNHNS, CDR2 SASEGT.

The chain uses TRBV5-6 and TRBJ1-2; D is ambiguous. The V end was cut by 2 bases, the J end by 2 bases, with 4 bases between. This CDR3 has 12 amino acids. Germline CDR1 and CDR2: SGHDT and YYEEEE. The CDR3 nucleotides read TGTGCCAGCAGCTTTGGGAACTATGGCTACACCTTC. This gives the protein CASSFGNYGYTF.